The rows below give T cell receptor beta chains drawn from one sample of a study of CD8 T cells in ankylosing spondylitis. TCRdb re-analysed the 5' RACE reads in MiXCR, keeping a single row per CDR3 protein. The data hold about 270,000 distinct CDR3 sequences, with 32% observed a single time. The sequencing input was blood, either unsorted or a sorted T cell fraction (not recorded which). These receptors all come from a male donor with ankylosing spondylitis or in good health (not recorded which). Both conserved end residues are part of each CDR3. The order of the fields is D gene, clone size, V gene, CDR3 length, J gene, CDR3 protein, CDR3 DNA. D genes are given only for firm matches. Rows may omit the clone size; those that give it use once, few, many or a size class.

-,-,TRBV6-5,15,TRBJ1-5,CASSYPENGGQPQHF,TGTGCCAGCAGTTACCCCGAGAACGGCGGTCAGCCCCAGCATTTT
-,-,TRBV29-1,12,TRBJ1-1,CSGMTGNTEAFF,TGCAGCGGGATGACAGGGAACACTGAAGCTTTCTTT
-,-,TRBV20-1,12,TRBJ2-1,CSASGGKNEQFF,TGCAGTGCTAGCGGCGGCAAAAATGAGCAGTTCTTC
-,few,TRBV20-1,17,TRBJ2-1,CCARPGVAGFLYNEQFF,TGCTGTGCTAGGCCTGGGGTTGCCGGGTTCTTATACAATGAGCAGTTCTTC
-,few,TRBV20-1,15,TRBJ2-1,CSARDPYSTYNEQFF,TGCAGTGCTAGAGATCCCTATAGCACCTACAATGAGCAGTTCTTC
-,few,TRBV18,13,TRBJ2-3,CASSLMDADTQYF,TGTGCCAGCTCACTCATGGATGCAGATACGCAGTATTTT
-,-,TRBV7-6,15,TRBJ2-6,CASSSRGRGANVLTF,TGTGCCAGCAGTTCTAGGGGAAGAGGGGCCAACGTCCTGACTTTC
TRBD1,few,TRBV6-1,14,TRBJ1-2,CASTRGGRGHGYTF,TGTGCCAGCACCCGAGGTGGGAGGGGGCATGGCTACACCTTC
TRBD2,-,TRBV20-1,14,TRBJ2-7,CSARGTRGDYEQYF,TGCAGTGCTAGGGGGACTAGAGGGGACTACGAGCAGTACTTC
-,few,TRBV12-3/TRBV12-4,13,TRBJ2-3,CASSPTSGDTQYF,TGTGCCAGCAGTCCTACAAGCGGAGATACGCAGTATTTT
-,-,TRBV6-1,14,TRBJ2-7,CASGPGPLVSEQYF,TGTGCCAGCGGACCCGGACCCCTAGTATCCGAGCAGTACTTC
-,-,TRBV16,14,TRBJ2-7,CASSHSNRVYEQYF,TGTGCCAGCAGCCATTCCAACAGGGTCTACGAGCAGTACTTC
TRBD1,few,TRBV6-5,17,TRBJ1-2,CASSYQGTGPLNYGYTF,TGTGCCAGCAGTTATCAGGGGACAGGCCCCCTTAACTATGGCTACACCTTC
TRBD1,once,TRBV5-5,14,TRBJ2-7,CASSGQDTLYEQYF,TGTGCCAGCAGCGGACAGGACACCCTCTACGAGCAGTACTTC
-,few,TRBV10-3,10,TRBJ2-3,CAISESGVYF,TGTGCCATCAGTGAGTCGGGAGTGTATTTT
-,few,TRBV29-1,13,TRBJ2-5,CSFIDTSQETQYF,TGCAGCTTCATCGACACATCCCAAGAGACCCAGTACTTC
-,few,TRBV29-1,13,TRBJ2-7,CSVAGQAKYEQYF,TGCAGCGTTGCGGGACAAGCTAAGTACGAGCAGTACTTC
-,-,TRBV11-2,14,TRBJ2-7,CASSLGFSNYEQYF,TGTGCCAGCAGCTTAGGGTTCAGCAACTACGAGCAGTACTTC
-,-,TRBV29-1,14,TRBJ1-2,CSVALSVRNYGYTF,TGCAGCGTTGCTTTATCCGTCAGGAACTATGGCTACACCTTC
TRBD1,many,TRBV29-1,13,TRBJ2-7,CSAMDRERYEQYF,TGCAGCGCCATGGACAGGGAGAGGTACGAGCAGTACTTC
-,few,TRBV10-3,13,TRBJ2-1,CAISQGITAEQFF,TGTGCCATCAGTCAGGGAATAACAGCTGAGCAGTTCTTC
-,-,TRBV29-1,13,TRBJ1-4,CSVESGADEKLFF,TGCAGCGTTGAAAGCGGGGCTGATGAAAAACTGTTTTTT
TRBD2,few,TRBV12-3/TRBV12-4,15,TRBJ2-7,CASRLGTSGGYEQYF,TGTGCCAGCAGACTAGGGACTAGCGGGGGCTACGAGCAGTACTTC
-,-,TRBV6-5,11,TRBJ2-7,CASSDGQEQYF,TGTGCCAGCAGTGACGGACAGGAGCAGTACTTC
-,-,TRBV20-1,18,TRBJ1-6,CSARSLAGLQSYNSPLHF,TGCAGTGCTAGAAGCCTCGCGGGGTTACAGTCCTATAATTCACCCCTCCACTTT
-,few,TRBV9,12,TRBJ2-3,CASSVAEDTQYF,TGTGCCAGCAGCGTAGCCGAGGATACGCAGTATTTT
TRBD1,few,TRBV12-3/TRBV12-4,11,TRBJ2-1,CASRDRVEQFF,TGTGCCAGCAGAGACAGGGTTGAGCAGTTCTTC
TRBD1,many,TRBV20-1,15,TRBJ2-7,CSARDEGAWVDEQYF,TGCAGTGCTAGAGATGAGGGGGCGTGGGTGGACGAGCAGTACTTC
-,-,TRBV6-5,14,TRBJ1-5,CASSLTGFGQPQHF,TGTGCCAGCAGTTTAACAGGTTTCGGTCAGCCCCAGCATTTT
-,-,TRBV20-1,15,TRBJ2-6,CSARTHNSGANVLTF,TGCAGTGCTAGGACCCACAACTCTGGGGCCAACGTCCTGACTTTC
TRBD1,-,TRBV28,16,TRBJ1-3,CASSLPGGRSGNTIYF,TGTGCCAGCAGTTTACCAGGGGGCCGTTCTGGAAACACCATATATTTT
-,few,TRBV7-8,12,TRBJ1-1,CASSRGRTEAFF,TGTGCCAGCAGCCGGGGGAGGACTGAAGCTTTCTTT